This T cell receptor (beta chain) was identified during a study of response to subunit inactivated influenza vaccine. MiXCR, applied by TCRdb to the RT-PCR reads, yields one record per CDR3 protein. The sample lists hundreds of thousands of distinct CDR3 sequences, 11% to 15% occurring once. The V gene lost 0 bases and the J gene lost 3 bases, with 2 bases spanning the gap. CDR3 length: 12 amino acids. Germline values: CDR1 SGHVS, CDR2 FNYEAQ. This clonotype showed up just a few times. Its antigen is currently unknown. General study results and limits: The authors put forward the suggestion that each seasonal influenza vaccination may bring in only a limited number of new T cells.

The sample in question was PBMCs from blood, obtained around 15 days before vaccination. The chain combines TRBV7-6 with TRBJ2-5; D is unclear. The TCR comes from a man between 45 and 60 years old who received an inactivated influenza vaccine. CDR3 in DNA: TGTGCCAGCAGCTTAGCGAAAGAGACCCAGTACTTC. It translates to CASSLAKETQYF.